The 5 T cell receptor beta chains below were found in one sample sequenced in a study of breast tumors, draining lymph nodes, adjacent tissues. Each CDR3 protein gets one entry after TCRdb re-called the multiplex PCR reads with MiXCR. The sample includes about 20,000 distinct CDR3 sequences, under 60% seen only once; the top ten take 14%. Sequenced input: breast tumor tissue. These TCRs come from a female donor with breast cancer. Some clones in this sample may be carry-over from other donors' samples.

CDR3 sequence: CASSLGQGPVYGYTF. CDR3 nucleotides: TGCGCCAGCAGCTTGGGGCAGGGACCCGTTTATGGCTACACCTTC. The rearrangement uses TRBV5-1 and TRBJ1-2, with D perhaps TRBD1 (5 bases). Trimming stripped 0 bases from V and 5 bases from J, with 14 bases between. Per germline, CDR1 SGHRS and CDR2 YFSETQ. The CDR3 length is 15 residues.

The rearrangement uses TRBV7-3 and TRBJ1-6; TRBD1 is a possible D gene (6 bases). Germline loops: CDR1 SGHTA, CDR2 FQGTGA. The CDR3 length is 13 residues. V lost 5 bases, J lost 5 bases, and 7 bases lay in between. The CDR3 protein is CASSRDNNSPLHF. In DNA, the CDR3 is TGTGCCAGCAGCCGGGACAATAATTCACCCCTCCACTTT.

The rearrangement uses TRBV24-1 and TRBJ2-2; TRBD1 agrees at 7 bases. This CDR3 is built from 11 residues. Germline V gene sequence: CDR1 KGHDR, CDR2 SFDVKD. Germline trimming cut 4 bases from V and 13 bases from J; bases unmatched to any gene: 2. CDR3 DNA sequence: TGTGCCACCAGTGAGTACAGGGGGCTGTTTTTT. Its translation is CATSEYRGLFF.

Within the sample, this clonotype is medium-sized. This sequence joins TRBV4-1 and TRBJ2-7; D tentatively reads TRBD1 or TRBD2 (6 bases each). The CDR3 is 16 residues long. CDR1 is MGHRA and CDR2 is YSYEKL in the germline V gene. V lost 0 bases and J lost 4, with 16 bases in between. CDR3 nucleotide sequence: TGCGCCAGCAGCCAAGATTCCTTCGCGGGACAATACGAGCAGTACTTC. Its protein is CASSQDSFAGQYEQYF.

The chain combines TRBV2 with TRBJ2-5, with D possibly matching TRBD1 (6 bases). Trimming shortened V by 5 bases and J by 6 bases, and 16 bases separated the two germline ends. Looked up from germline, CDR1 is SNHLY and CDR2 is FYNNEI. The CDR3 loop spans 14 amino acids. CDR3 sequence: CASSSGTPPKTQYF. CDR3 sequence (DNA): TGTGCCAGCAGTTCCGGGACACCTCCAAAGACCCAGTACTTC.